These 13 T cell receptor beta chains originate from one sample sequenced in a study of T cell responses to AZD1222 COVID-19 vaccine. Assay: immunoSEQ multiplex PCR; the TCRdb copy retains only in-frame clones and omits some. The sample lists under 150,000 clones, approximately 91% occurring once. The sequences come from peripheral blood, collected 28 days after the second AZD1222 dose. The receptors were sampled from an adult who received the AZD1222 COVID-19 vaccine.

The chain couples TRBV3-1 (or the pseudogene TRBV3-2) to TRBJ2-3; no firm D call. CDR1 and CDR2 (germline): LGHDT, YNNKEL (reference sequence). The CDR3 sequence is 17 residues long. Trimming took off 4 bases at V and 6 bases at J, with 23 bases between the two ends. Here the CDR3 reads CASSPVGSSAASDTQYF. In nucleotides, the CDR3 is TGTGCCAGCAGCCCAGTGGGGTCCTCGGCGGCGTCTGATACGCAGTATTTT.

This chain uses TRBV6-5 with TRBJ1-1, with 7 bases identical to TRBD1. There are 15 residues in the CDR3. J was trimmed by 3 bases and V by 8 bases; bases with no gene match: 12. Germline V gives CDR1 MNHEY, CDR2 SVGAGI. CDR3 DNA sequence: TGTGCCAGCCACACCCGGGCGAGGGGGCACACTGAAGCTTTCTTT. Translation: CASHTRARGHTEAFF.

V gene TRBV3-1 (or the pseudogene TRBV3-2) combines with J gene TRBJ1-2; D is undetermined. Germline assignment: CDR1 LGHDT and CDR2 YNNKEL (reference sequence). CDR3 size: 18 residues. V was clipped by 3 bases and J by 2 bases, with 22 bases between them. CDR3 loop: CASSHSRLSGRVNYGYTF. CDR3 DNA sequence: TGTGCCAGCAGCCATTCCCGACTCTCGGGCAGAGTAAACTATGGCTACACCTTC.

V is TRBV11-2 and J is TRBJ1-4; D is unresolved. Deletions cut 4 bases from V and 8 bases from J, with 11 bases between. This CDR3 spans 13 amino acids. CDR1 and CDR2 (germline): SGHAT, FQNNGV. CDR3: CASSSRIGEKLFF. The CDR3 region has the DNA TGTGCCAGCAGCTCCCGGATCGGGGAAAAACTGTTTTTT.

This sequence joins TRBV12-3 or TRBV12-4 and TRBJ1-6; no clear D. Trimming left V 3 bases short and J 7 bases short, with 7 bases between. The CDR3 has 13 residues. CDR3 region: CASSFLGNSPLHF. The CDR3 DNA reads as TGTGCCAGCAGTTTCTTGGGAAATTCACCCCTCCACTTT.

Only a few counts were recorded for this clone. V is TRBV7-8 and J is TRBJ1-2; D unresolved. The CDR3 has 13 residues. V was shortened by 4 bases and J by 7 bases, with 13 bases between the two germline ends. Germline V gene lookup returns CDR1 SGHVS and CDR2 FQNEAQ. The CDR3 is CASSSTLHPGYTF. Written as DNA, the CDR3 is TGTGCCAGCAGCTCCACATTACACCCTGGCTACACCTTC.

The chain has TRBV2 and TRBJ1-1; no clear D. The length of the CDR3 is 13 residues. In germline, CDR1 is SNHLY, CDR2 FYNNEI. Between the trimmed V and J ends, which lost 5 bases and 3 bases, there was a span of 10 bases. The CDR3 region is CASSRGAHTEAFF. DNA for the CDR3: TGTGCCAGCAGTAGAGGAGCACACACTGAAGCTTTCTTT.

The J gene is TRBJ2-2, the V gene TRBV9; TRBD2 matches 7 bases. Trimming cost V 3 bases and J 3 bases; bases outside gene matches: 8. Per the germline V gene, CDR1 is SGDLS and CDR2 is YYNGEE. The CDR3 length is 16 residues. The CDR3 DNA reads TGTGCCAGCAGCGGCCAGCGGGGCGCCGACACCGGGGAGCTGTTTTTT. This translates into CASSGQRGADTGELFF.

There are a few counts of this clone. The J gene is TRBJ2-1, the V gene TRBV20-1; weak D call: TRBD2 (6 bases). The CDR3 runs 15 residues. V was shortened by 6 bases and J by 4 bases, with 19 bases between the two germline ends. Per the germline V gene, CDR1 is DFQATT and CDR2 is SNEGSKA (reference sequence). CDR3 in amino acids: CSASLPGLSYNEQFF. The CDR3 bases are TGCAGTGCGAGTTTACCGGGACTCTCATACAATGAGCAGTTCTTC.

Here the CDR3 reads CASSLETTNSGNTIYF. Written as DNA, the CDR3 is TGCGCCAGCAGCTTGGAGACGACGAACTCTGGAAACACCATATATTTT. The chain carries TRBV5-1 and TRBJ1-3; no definite D call. This CDR3 comprises 16 residues. Germline V gene sequence: CDR1 SGHRS, CDR2 YFSETQ. V was pared by 0 bases and J by 0 bases, with 10 bases between. Drawing the rest from reference TRBV5-1 and TRBJ1-3, the complete variable domain is KAGVTQTPRYLIKTRGQQVTLSCSPISGHRSVSWYQQTPGQGLQFLFEYFSETQRNKGNFPGRFSGRQFSNSRSEMNVSTLELGDSALYLCASSLETTNSGNTIYFGEGSWLTVV.

The V and J genes are TRBV5-1 and TRBJ2-1, with D possibly being TRBD2 (5 bases). Germline-derived CDR1 and CDR2 are SGHRS and YFSETQ. The CDR3 covers 14 residues. V lost 1 base and J lost 6, with 11 bases in between. CDR3 DNA: TGCGCCAGCAGCTTGTCACAGACTACCAATGAGCAGTTCTTC. It translates to CASSLSQTTNEQFF.

The CDR3 DNA follows: TGTGCCAGCAGTGTTTCGGGGGCGCAAGGCTACACCTTC. Translation gives CASSVSGAQGYTF. The rearrangement links TRBV9 to TRBJ1-2; perhaps TRBD1 as D (6 bases). The CDR3 consists of 13 residues. Germline CDR1 is SGDLS and CDR2 is YYNGEE. V lost 5 bases to trimming and J lost 8 bases, with 16 bases between them.

There are a few counts of this clone. The V call is TRBV30, the J call TRBJ1-4; D uncertain. CDR3 length: 13 residues. The V gene's germline CDR1 is GTSNPN and CDR2 SVGIG (reference sequence). V lost 1 base and J 3 bases, leaving 6 bases between the germline ends. CDR3 DNA: TGTGCCTGGAGTGCGGATTCTAATGAAAAACTGTTTTTT. Amino acids: CAWSADSNEKLFF.